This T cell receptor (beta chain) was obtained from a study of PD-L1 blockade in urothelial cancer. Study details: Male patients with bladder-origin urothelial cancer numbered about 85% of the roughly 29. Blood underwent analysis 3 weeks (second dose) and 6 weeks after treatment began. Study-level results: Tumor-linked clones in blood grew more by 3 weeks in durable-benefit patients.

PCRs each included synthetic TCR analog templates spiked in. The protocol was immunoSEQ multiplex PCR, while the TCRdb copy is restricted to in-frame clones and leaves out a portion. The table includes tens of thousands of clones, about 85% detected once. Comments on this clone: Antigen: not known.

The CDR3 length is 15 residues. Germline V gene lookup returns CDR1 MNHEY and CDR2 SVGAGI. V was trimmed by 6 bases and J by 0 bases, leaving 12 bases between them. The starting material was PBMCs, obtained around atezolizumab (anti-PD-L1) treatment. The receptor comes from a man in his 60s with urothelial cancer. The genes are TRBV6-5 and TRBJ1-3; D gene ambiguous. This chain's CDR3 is CASSLGLSSGNTIYF. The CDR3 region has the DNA TGTGCCAGCAGCCTAGGACTCAGCTCTGGAAACACCATATATTTT.